These 14 T cell receptor beta chains came from one sample sequenced in a study of OX40 agonist ivuxolimab in advanced cancers. The assay was immunoSEQ multiplex PCR, and TCRdb's table has in-frame clones only and misses some. The sample shows about 30,000 clones, around nine tenths of them seen only once. Sequenced material: CD4+ or CD8+ T cells sorted from blood, taken in a trial of the OX40 agonist ivuxolimab. These receptors all stem from an adult with an advanced solid tumor such as melanoma, head and neck, liver or kidney cancer.

The chain carries TRBV18 and TRBJ2-3; D is unresolved. The CDR3 loop spans 12 amino acids. The germline CDR1 and CDR2 sequences are KGHSH and LQKENI. The V gene lost 0 bases and the J gene lost 4 bases, with 2 bases spanning the gap. CDR3 in DNA: TGTGCCAGCTCACCACCGGCAGATACGCAGTATTTT. Residues: CASSPPADTQYF.

This clone was seen a single time. This chain links TRBV19 with TRBJ1-3; D may be TRBD1 (6 bases). Trimming left V 5 bases short and J 2 bases short, with 16 bases between. CDR3 size: 16 residues. The germline CDR1 and CDR2 sequences are LNHDA and SQIVND (reference sequence). CDR3 amino acids: CASSENRAYPGNTIYF. The CDR3 DNA is TGTGCCAGTAGTGAAAACAGGGCTTACCCTGGAAACACCATATATTTT.

This clone was recorded a few times. The chain uses TRBV2 and TRBJ1-6; D uncertain. Germline V gene data show CDR1 as SNHLY and CDR2 as FYNNEI. This CDR3 spans 16 amino acids. V lost 3 bases, J lost 3 bases, and 12 bases lay in between. The CDR3 DNA follows: TGTGCCAGCAGTGATGTGAGCGCACACTATAATTCACCCCTCCACTTT. Protein product: CASSDVSAHYNSPLHF.

The chain uses TRBV11-2 and TRBJ1-4, with TRBD1 matching 7 bases. The CDR3 runs to 15 residues. The germline V gene encodes CDR1 SGHAT and CDR2 FQNNGV. V was clipped by 6 bases and J by 7 bases; unmatched bases: 11. The CDR3 sequence: CASSNRQGHFEKLFF. In DNA form, the CDR3 reads TGTGCCAGCAGTAACCGACAGGGACATTTTGAAAAACTGTTTTTT.

This clone was counted a few times. The V gene is TRBV5-1, the J gene TRBJ2-6; possible D gene TRBD1, 5 bases. The CDR3 length is 17 residues. Germline V CDR1 and CDR2: SGHRS, YFSETQ. Trimming pared 0 bases from V and 0 bases from J, leaving 10 bases between. This CDR3 reads CASSLGLGVSGANVLTF. The DNA of the CDR3 is TGCGCCAGCAGCTTGGGGCTAGGGGTCTCTGGGGCCAACGTCCTGACTTTC.

This chain connects TRBV7-9 to TRBJ2-1; maybe TRBD2 (7 bases). Between the trimmed V and J ends, which lost 5 bases and 9 bases, there was a span of 17 bases. Germline-derived CDR1 and CDR2 are SEHNR and FQNEAQ (reference sequence). CDR3 length equals 14 residues. The CDR3: CASSLSRGAGEQFF. The CDR3 DNA sequence: TGTGCCAGCAGCCTGTCCCGGGGGGCGGGTGAGCAGTTCTTC.

There are a few counts of this clone. The chain carries TRBV28 and TRBJ2-7; 7 bases line up with TRBD1. The CDR3 is made up of 12 amino acids. In germline, CDR1 is MDHEN, CDR2 SYDVKM. Trimming removed 7 bases from V and 2 bases from J; junction bases left unmatched: 2. The CDR3 spells CASTTGAYEQYF. The CDR3 coding sequence is TGTGCCAGCACCACAGGGGCCTACGAGCAGTACTTC.

The gene calls are TRBV13 and TRBJ2-5; TRBD1 aligns across 7 bases. V lost 4 bases to trimming and J lost 1 base; unmatched junction nucleotides: 12. The CDR3 runs to 17 residues. CDR1 and CDR2 from the germline V gene are PRHDT and FYEKMQ (reference sequence). This CDR3 reads CASSSLGTDSFQETQYF. The CDR3, as DNA: TGTGCCAGCAGCTCCCTCGGGACAGACTCCTTCCAAGAGACCCAGTACTTC. Using reference TRBV13 and TRBJ2-5 for the parts outside the CDR3, the full variable domain is AAGVIQSPRHLIKEKRETATLKCYPIPRHDTVYWYQQGPGQDPQFLISFYEKMQSDKGSIPDRFSAQQFSDYHSELNMSSLELGDSALYFCASSSLGTDSFQETQYFGPGTRLLVL.

The CDR3 coding sequence is TGTGCCAGCAGCTTGGCAGGGGGAAGTCAGCCCCAGCATTTT. Protein product: CASSLAGGSQPQHF. J is TRBJ1-5 and V is TRBV5-5; 7 bases fit TRBD1. Germline V gene data show CDR1 as SGHKS and CDR2 as YYEKEE (reference sequence). The CDR3 runs to 14 residues. With 0 bases clipped from V and 6 bases from J, the junction kept 3 bases outside the gene matches.

The rearrangement uses TRBV9 and TRBJ2-6; weak D call: TRBD1 (5 bases). The CDR3 extends over 15 amino acids. Deletions cut 0 bases from V and 1 base from J, with 5 bases between. In germline, CDR1 is SGDLS, CDR2 YYNGEE. CDR3 bases: TGTGCCAGCAGCGTAGAGGGGTCTGGGGCCAACGTCCTGACTTTC. It yields the protein CASSVEGSGANVLTF.

The chain couples TRBV7-8 to TRBJ2-7, with a possible D match to TRBD2 (5 bases). Germline CDR1 SGHVS, CDR2 FQNEAQ. The CDR3 has 16 residues. V dropped 0 bases and J dropped 7 bases, with 19 bases sitting between them. CDR3 DNA sequence: TGTGCCAGCAGCTTAGCGCGAAGCGGACCCTACGAGGAGCAGTACTTC. Translating it yields CASSLARSGPYEEQYF.

For this clone: The germline gene is not matched at one end of the junction; a read error may be the cause. The identical CDR3 is also encoded by other nucleotide sequences in the sample. CDR3 sequence: CASSLIQNYEQYF. The CDR3 region has the DNA TGCGCCAGCAGCTTGATACAGAACTACGAGCAGTACTTC. This sequence joins TRBV5-6 and TRBJ2-7; D gene uncertain. The CDR3 contains 13 residues. Germline V CDR1 and CDR2: SGHDT, YYEEEE.

This rearrangement joins TRBV27 to TRBJ2-1; no firm D call. This CDR3 has 16 residues. Germline CDR1 reads MNHEY; CDR2 reads SMNVEV (reference sequence). V lost 7 bases to trimming and J lost 5 bases, with 21 bases between them. CDR3 loop: CASNPFVALSHNEQFF. The CDR3 DNA follows: TGTGCCAGCAACCCATTCGTCGCTCTAAGCCACAATGAGCAGTTCTTC.

V usage is TRBV9 and J usage is TRBJ2-6, with TRBD1 identical over 11 bases. The V gene's germline CDR1 is SGDLS and CDR2 YYNGEE. V lost 1 base to trimming and J lost 2 bases; unmatched junction nucleotides: 5. The CDR3 is made up of 18 amino acids. In DNA form, the CDR3 reads TGTGCCAGCAGCGTACCGGGACAGGGGGAGGCTGGGGCCAACGTCCTGACTTTC. Protein sequence: CASSVPGQGEAGANVLTF.